Included here is one T cell receptor beta chain sequence, with context. The antigen remains unidentified. This sample is drawn from a study of cytomegalovirus exposure and HLA in healthy donors. Study-level findings and limits: There were some public TCRs occurring in many donors, but most TCR sequences were rare. A list of about 180 TCR beta chains associated with cytomegalovirus was given.

Here immunoSEQ multiplex PCR was the method, and the copy in TCRdb shows in-frame clones only, minus some. The sample lists 80,000 to 90,000 clones, 95% to 98% seen once, with over 0.7% in the top ten. The sequence was collected from a man aged 18 to 35 in good health and CMV-seronegative. The sequenced sample was PBMCs.

CDR3 sequence: CASSLAGQSGDTQYF. Written as DNA, the CDR3 is TGTGCCAGCAGTCTAGCTGGGCAATCGGGAGATACGCAGTATTTT. The gene calls are TRBV27 and TRBJ2-3, with D tentatively TRBD2 (5 bases). The CDR3 loop spans 15 amino acids. V gave up 5 bases and J gave up 5 bases, with 17 bases separating them. Germline-derived CDR1 and CDR2 are MNHEY and SMNVEV (reference sequence).